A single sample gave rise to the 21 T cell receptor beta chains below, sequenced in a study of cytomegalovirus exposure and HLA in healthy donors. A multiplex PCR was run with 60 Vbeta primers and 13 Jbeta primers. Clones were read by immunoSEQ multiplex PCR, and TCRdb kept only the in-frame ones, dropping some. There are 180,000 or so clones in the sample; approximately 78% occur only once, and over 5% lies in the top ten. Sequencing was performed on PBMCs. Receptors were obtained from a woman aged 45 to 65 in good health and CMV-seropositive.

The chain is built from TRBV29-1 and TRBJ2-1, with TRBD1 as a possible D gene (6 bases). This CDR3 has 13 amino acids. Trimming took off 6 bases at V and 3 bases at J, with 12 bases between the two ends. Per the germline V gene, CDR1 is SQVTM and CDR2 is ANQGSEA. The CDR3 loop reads CSVRDKNYNEQFF. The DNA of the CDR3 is TGCAGCGTCCGGGACAAGAACTACAATGAGCAGTTCTTC.

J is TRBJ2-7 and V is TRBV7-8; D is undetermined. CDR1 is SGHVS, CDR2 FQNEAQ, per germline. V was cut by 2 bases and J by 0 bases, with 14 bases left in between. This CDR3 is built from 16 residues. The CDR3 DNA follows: TGTGCCAGCAGCTTATCTGAGGCGCGGCTCTCCTACGAGCAGTACTTC. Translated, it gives CASSLSEARLSYEQYF.

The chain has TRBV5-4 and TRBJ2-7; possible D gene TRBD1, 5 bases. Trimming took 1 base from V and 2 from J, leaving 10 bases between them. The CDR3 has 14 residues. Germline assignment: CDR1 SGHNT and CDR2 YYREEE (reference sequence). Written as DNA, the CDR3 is TGTGCCAGCAGCTTGAGGGCAGGGACCTACGAGCAGTACTTC. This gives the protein CASSLRAGTYEQYF.

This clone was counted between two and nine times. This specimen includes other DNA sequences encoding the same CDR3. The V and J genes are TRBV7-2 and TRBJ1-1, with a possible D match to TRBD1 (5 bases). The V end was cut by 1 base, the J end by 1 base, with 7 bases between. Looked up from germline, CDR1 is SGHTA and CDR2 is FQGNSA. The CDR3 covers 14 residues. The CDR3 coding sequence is TGTGCCAGCAGCTTAGTGGGGGGGAACACTGAAGCTTTCTTT. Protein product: CASSLVGGNTEAFF.

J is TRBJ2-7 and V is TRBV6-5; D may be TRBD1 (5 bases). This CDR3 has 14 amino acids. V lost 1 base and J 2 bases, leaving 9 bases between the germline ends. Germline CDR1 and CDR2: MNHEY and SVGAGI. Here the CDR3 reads CASSYLTATYEQYF. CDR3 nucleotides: TGTGCCAGCAGTTACTTGACAGCAACCTACGAGCAGTACTTC.

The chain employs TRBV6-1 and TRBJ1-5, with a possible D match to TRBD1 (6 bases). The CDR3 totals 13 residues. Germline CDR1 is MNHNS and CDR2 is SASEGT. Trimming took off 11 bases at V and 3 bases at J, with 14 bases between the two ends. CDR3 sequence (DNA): TGTGCCTGCAAGGGGGGGTACAATCAGCCCCAGCATTTT. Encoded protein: CACKGGYNQPQHF.

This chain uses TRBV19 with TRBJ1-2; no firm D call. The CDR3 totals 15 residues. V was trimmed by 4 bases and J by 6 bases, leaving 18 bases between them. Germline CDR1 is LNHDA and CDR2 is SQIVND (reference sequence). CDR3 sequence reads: CASSRTRDVLDGYTF. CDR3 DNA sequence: TGTGCCAGTAGTAGAACACGCGACGTTCTAGATGGCTACACCTTC. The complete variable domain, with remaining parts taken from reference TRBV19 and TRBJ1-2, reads DGGITQSPKYLFRKEGQNVTLSCEQNLNHDAMYWYRQDPGQGLRLIYYSQIVNDFQKGDIAEGYSVSREKKESFPLTVTSAQKNPTAFYLCASSRTRDVLDGYTFGSGTRLTVV.

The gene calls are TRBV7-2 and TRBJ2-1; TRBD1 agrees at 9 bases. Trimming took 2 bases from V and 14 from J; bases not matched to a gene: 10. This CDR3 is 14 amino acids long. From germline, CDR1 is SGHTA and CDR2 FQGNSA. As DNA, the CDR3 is TGTGCCAGCAGCTTATCAACCGGGACAGGGCTAAAGTTCTTC. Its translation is CASSLSTGTGLKFF.

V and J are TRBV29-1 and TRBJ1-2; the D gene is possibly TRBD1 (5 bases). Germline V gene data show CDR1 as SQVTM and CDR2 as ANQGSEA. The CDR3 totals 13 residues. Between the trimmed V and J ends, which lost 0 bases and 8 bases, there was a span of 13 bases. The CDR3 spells CSVEDAQEVGYTF. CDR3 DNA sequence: TGCAGCGTTGAAGATGCACAGGAAGTAGGCTACACCTTC.

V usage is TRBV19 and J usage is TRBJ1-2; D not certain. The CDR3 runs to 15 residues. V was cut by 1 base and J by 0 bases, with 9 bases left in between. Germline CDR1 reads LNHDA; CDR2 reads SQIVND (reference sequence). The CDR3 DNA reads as TGTGCCAGTAGTATAGGGGCACCTACTAACTATGGCTACACCTTC. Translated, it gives CASSIGAPTNYGYTF.

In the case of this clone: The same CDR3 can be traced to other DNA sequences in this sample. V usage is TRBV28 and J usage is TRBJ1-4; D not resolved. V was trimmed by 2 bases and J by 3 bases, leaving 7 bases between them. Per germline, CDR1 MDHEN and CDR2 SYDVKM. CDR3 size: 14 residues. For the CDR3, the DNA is TGTGCCAGCAGTTTAGAGGGAGCTAATGAAAAACTGTTTTTT. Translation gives CASSLEGANEKLFF.

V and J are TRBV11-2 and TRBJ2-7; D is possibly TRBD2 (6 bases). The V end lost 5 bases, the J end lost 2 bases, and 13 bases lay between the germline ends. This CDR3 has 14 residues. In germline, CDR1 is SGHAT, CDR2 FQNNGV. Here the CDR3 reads CASSVGGQAYEQYF. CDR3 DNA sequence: TGTGCCAGCAGCGTAGGAGGGCAAGCCTACGAGCAGTACTTC.

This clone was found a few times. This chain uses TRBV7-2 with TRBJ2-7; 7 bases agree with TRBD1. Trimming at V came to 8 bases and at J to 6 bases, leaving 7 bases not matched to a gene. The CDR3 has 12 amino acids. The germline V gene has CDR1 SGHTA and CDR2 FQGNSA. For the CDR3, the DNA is TGTGCCAGCCATCAACAGGGGTCCGAGCAGTACTTC. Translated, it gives CASHQQGSEQYF.

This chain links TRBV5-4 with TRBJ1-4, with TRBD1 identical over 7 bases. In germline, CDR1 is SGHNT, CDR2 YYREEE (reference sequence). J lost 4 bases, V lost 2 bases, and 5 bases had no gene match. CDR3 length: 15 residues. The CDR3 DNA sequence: TGTGCCAGCAGCTTACCGGGACAGTTTAATGAAAAACTGTTTTTT. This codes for CASSLPGQFNEKLFF.

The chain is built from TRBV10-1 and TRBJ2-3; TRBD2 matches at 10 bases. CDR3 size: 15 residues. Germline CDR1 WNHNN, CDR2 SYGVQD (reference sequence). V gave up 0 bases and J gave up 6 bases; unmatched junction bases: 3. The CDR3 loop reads CASSESRAGGDTQYF. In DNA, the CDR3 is TGCGCCAGCAGTGAGTCGAGAGCGGGAGGGGATACGCAGTATTTT.

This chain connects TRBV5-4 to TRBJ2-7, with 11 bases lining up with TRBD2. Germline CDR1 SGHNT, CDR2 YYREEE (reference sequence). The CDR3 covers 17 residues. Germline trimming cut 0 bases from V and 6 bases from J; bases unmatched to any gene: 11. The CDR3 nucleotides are TGTGCCAGCAGCTTGGCCATCACTAGCGGGAGAAATTCCGAGCAGTACTTC. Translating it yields CASSLAITSGRNSEQYF.

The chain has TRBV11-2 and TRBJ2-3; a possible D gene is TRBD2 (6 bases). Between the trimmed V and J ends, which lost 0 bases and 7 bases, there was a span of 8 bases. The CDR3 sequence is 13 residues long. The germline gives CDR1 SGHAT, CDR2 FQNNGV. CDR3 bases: TGTGCCAGCAGCTTAGATCGGGGGAATACGCAGTATTTT. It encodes CASSLDRGNTQYF.

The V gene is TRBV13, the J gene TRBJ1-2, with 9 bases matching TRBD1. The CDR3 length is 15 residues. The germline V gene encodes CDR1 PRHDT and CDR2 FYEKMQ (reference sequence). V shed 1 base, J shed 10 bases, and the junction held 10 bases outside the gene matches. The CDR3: CASSLDPGTGIAYTF. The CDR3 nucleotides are TGTGCCAGCAGCTTAGACCCTGGGACAGGGATAGCCTACACCTTC.

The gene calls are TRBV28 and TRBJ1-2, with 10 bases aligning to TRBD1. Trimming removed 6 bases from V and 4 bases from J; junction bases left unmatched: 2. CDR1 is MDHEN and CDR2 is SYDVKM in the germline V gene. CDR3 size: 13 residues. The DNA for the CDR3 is TGTGCCAGCAGGGACAGGGGGGGCTATGGCTACACCTTC. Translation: CASRDRGGYGYTF.

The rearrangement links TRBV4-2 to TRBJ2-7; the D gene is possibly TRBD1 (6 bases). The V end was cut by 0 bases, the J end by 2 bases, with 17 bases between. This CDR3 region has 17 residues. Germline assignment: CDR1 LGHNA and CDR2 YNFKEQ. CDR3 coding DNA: TGTGCCAGCAGCCAAGATCAAACACGACAGGCCCCCTACGAGCAGTACTTC. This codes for CASSQDQTRQAPYEQYF.

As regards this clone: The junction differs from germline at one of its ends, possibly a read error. The CDR3 here is CSSSWGQGILRSTNEKLFF. DNA of the CDR3: TGTTCCAGCAGCTGGGGACAGGGGATTTTGAGATCAACTAATGAAAAACTGTTTTTT. The chain carries TRBV7-9 and TRBJ1-4, with TRBD1 matching 10 bases. Germline CDR1 SEHNR, CDR2 FQNEAQ (reference sequence). This CDR3 comprises 19 residues.